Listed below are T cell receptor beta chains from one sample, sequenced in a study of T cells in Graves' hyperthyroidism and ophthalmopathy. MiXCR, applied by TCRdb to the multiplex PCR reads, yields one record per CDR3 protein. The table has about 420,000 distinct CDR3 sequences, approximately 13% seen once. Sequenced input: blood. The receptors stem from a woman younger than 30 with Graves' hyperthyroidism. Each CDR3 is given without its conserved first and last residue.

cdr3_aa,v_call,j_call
ASSSGTSSYNEQF,TRBV27,TRBJ2-1
ASSIGGSSTDTQY,TRBV12-3/TRBV12-4,TRBJ2-3
ASRPGQGSREQY,TRBV6-2/TRBV6-3,TRBJ2-7
AWSVPGPQPQH,TRBV30,TRBJ1-5
ASSLSFRETQY,TRBV11-1,TRBJ2-5
ATSDKSGRQIYT,TRBV24-1,TRBJ1-2
ATSKFSGGYNEQF,TRBV15,TRBJ2-1
ASSSSGQIYGYT,TRBV12-3/TRBV12-4,TRBJ1-2
ASSSGAFGELF,TRBV7-3,TRBJ2-2
ASSQGMAGGPGEQY,TRBV4-1,TRBJ2-7
ASRGEVKTQY,TRBV6-1,TRBJ2-5
ASSFRGESTEAF,TRBV12-3/TRBV12-4,TRBJ1-1
ASRTGQNYGYT,TRBV6-1,TRBJ1-2
ASSQGLSSGGETQY,TRBV4-2,TRBJ2-5
SASGLAGVAQY,TRBV20-1,TRBJ2-5
ASSFGLSETQY,TRBV28,TRBJ2-5
ASSYSTSGRASTDTQY,TRBV6-5,TRBJ2-3
ASSVAGGPGTYNEQF,TRBV9,TRBJ2-1
ASRDSDNTEAF,TRBV10-2,TRBJ1-1
ASSLAWRGGGSGEQY,TRBV5-5,TRBJ2-7
ASGEPGTFGELF,TRBV28,TRBJ2-2
ASSSSDRLGYT,TRBV27,TRBJ1-2
AWSVTAPDTQY,TRBV30,TRBJ2-3
ASSPDLAQPYYEQY,TRBV27,TRBJ2-7
ASSVGGQGSGAF,TRBV28,TRBJ1-1
SVYGAPGEGYTEAF,TRBV29-1,TRBJ1-1
ASSLSTSDNEQF,TRBV7-9,TRBJ2-1
ASSGDRLYGYT,TRBV19,TRBJ1-2
ATSRDRAAGAYEQY,TRBV15,TRBJ2-7
ASSPGLGGEQF,TRBV7-3,TRBJ2-1
ASSSGTYTGELF,TRBV6-1,TRBJ2-2
ASSFWGGTEAF,TRBV7-8,TRBJ1-1
ASSPAGLVYGYT,TRBV11-2,TRBJ1-2
ASSLRDSSSYEQY,TRBV3-1,TRBJ2-7
ASSIGTGRSGANVLT,TRBV19,TRBJ2-6
ASTETGTLREQY,TRBV12-3/TRBV12-4,TRBJ2-7
ASSNPPRTSYYNEQF,TRBV5-1,TRBJ2-1
ASSSDRGGEKLF,TRBV7-9,TRBJ1-4
ASRERTGRSRGQY,TRBV10-2,TRBJ2-7
ASSVWTGEGNEQF,TRBV9,TRBJ2-1
ASSSTGRGMNTEAF,TRBV5-8,TRBJ1-1
ASSSLGTGYEKLF,TRBV28,TRBJ1-4
ATSDLLGRGKEETQY,TRBV24-1,TRBJ2-5
ASSFRLAENNEQF,TRBV5-1,TRBJ2-1
AWSVWGMGTGELF,TRBV30,TRBJ2-2
SAKTSGRANEQF,TRBV20-1,TRBJ2-1
ASSSPVQGAGWETQY,TRBV6-2/TRBV6-3,TRBJ2-5
ASSPQGAREKLF,TRBV3-1,TRBJ1-4
SARPSQETQY,TRBV20-1,TRBJ2-5
ASSRRLEDTDTQY,TRBV28,TRBJ2-3
SARGSGTGELF,TRBV20-1,TRBJ2-2
ASSLARFNEQF,TRBV7-9,TRBJ2-1
ASSRSSTDTQY,TRBV28,TRBJ2-3